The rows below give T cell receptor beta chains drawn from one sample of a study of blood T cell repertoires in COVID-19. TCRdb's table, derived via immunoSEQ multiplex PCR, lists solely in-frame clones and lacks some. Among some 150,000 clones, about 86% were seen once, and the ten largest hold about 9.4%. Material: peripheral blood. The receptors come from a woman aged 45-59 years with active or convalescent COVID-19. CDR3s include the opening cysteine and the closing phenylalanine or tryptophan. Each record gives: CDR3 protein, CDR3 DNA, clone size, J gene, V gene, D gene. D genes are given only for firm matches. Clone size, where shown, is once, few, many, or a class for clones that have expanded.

cdr3_aa: CATSRDRLAGGRLQYF
cdr3_nt: TGTGCCACCAGCAGAGATCGTCTAGCGGGAGGCAGACTACAGTATTTT
clone_size: NA
j_call: TRBJ2-3
v_call: TRBV15
d_call: TRBD2

cdr3_aa: CASSDSNEKLFF
cdr3_nt: TGTGCCAGCAGTGACAGTAATGAAAAACTGTTTTTT
clone_size: NA
j_call: TRBJ1-4
v_call: TRBV28
d_call: NA

cdr3_aa: CAISLAGSPLHF
cdr3_nt: TGTGCCATCAGTTTGGCAGGTTCACCCCTCCACTTT
clone_size: NA
j_call: TRBJ1-6
v_call: TRBV10-3
d_call: NA

cdr3_aa: CASSPSGLAGADTQYF
cdr3_nt: TGTGCCAGCTCACCATCGGGACTAGCGGGAGCAGATACGCAGTATTTT
clone_size: NA
j_call: TRBJ2-3
v_call: TRBV18
d_call: TRBD2

cdr3_aa: CASIRTSGGNEQFF
cdr3_nt: TGCGCCAGCATCCGGACTAGCGGGGGGAATGAGCAGTTCTTC
clone_size: NA
j_call: TRBJ2-1
v_call: TRBV5-1
d_call: TRBD2

cdr3_aa: CASSYLAGGREQYF
cdr3_nt: TGTGCCAGCAGCTACCTAGCGGGGGGGCGCGAGCAGTACTTC
clone_size: few
j_call: TRBJ2-7
v_call: TRBV5-6
d_call: TRBD2

cdr3_aa: CASSLRQGGNSPLHF
cdr3_nt: TGTGCCAGCAGCCTTAGACAGGGTGGTAATTCACCCCTCCACTTT
clone_size: NA
j_call: TRBJ1-6
v_call: TRBV14
d_call: TRBD1

cdr3_aa: CASSLDGGLGNTIYF
cdr3_nt: TGCGCCAGCAGCTTGGACGGGGGTTTGGGAAACACCATATATTTT
clone_size: NA
j_call: TRBJ1-3
v_call: TRBV5-1
d_call: NA

cdr3_aa: CASAFGRETNTGELFF
cdr3_nt: TGCGCCAGCGCCTTCGGGAGGGAGACTAACACCGGGGAGCTGTTTTTT
clone_size: NA
j_call: TRBJ2-2
v_call: TRBV5-1
d_call: TRBD2

cdr3_aa: CASSSRPTTELFF
cdr3_nt: TGTGCCAGCAGCTCCAGACCCACTACGGAACTGTTTTTT
clone_size: NA
j_call: TRBJ1-4
v_call: TRBV7-2
d_call: NA

cdr3_aa: CSVGTGVMYNEQFF
cdr3_nt: TGCAGCGTTGGGACAGGGGTAATGTACAATGAGCAGTTCTTC
clone_size: NA
j_call: TRBJ2-1
v_call: TRBV29-1
d_call: TRBD1

cdr3_aa: CATSGTGYTEAFF
cdr3_nt: TGTGCCACCAGCGGGACAGGGTACACTGAAGCTTTCTTT
clone_size: NA
j_call: TRBJ1-1
v_call: TRBV24-1
d_call: TRBD1

cdr3_aa: CATSDFADSNFFHYNEQFF
cdr3_nt: TGTGCCACCAGTGATTTCGCGGACAGTAACTTTTTTCATTACAATGAGCAGTTCTTC
clone_size: NA
j_call: TRBJ2-1
v_call: TRBV24-1
d_call: NA